The rows below give T cell receptor beta chains drawn from one sample of a study of OX40 agonist ivuxolimab in advanced cancers. Method: immunoSEQ multiplex PCR; TCRdb's copy keeps in-frame clones and lacks some. The table has about 76,000 clones, 85% seen once. Sequenced material: CD4+ or CD8+ T cells sorted from blood, taken in a trial of the OX40 agonist ivuxolimab. These receptors came from an adult with an advanced solid tumor such as melanoma, head and neck, liver or kidney cancer. Both conserved end residues are part of each CDR3. D genes are given only for firm matches. The size of a clone is reported for some rows only, either as once, few or many, or as a class for expanded clones.

j_gene: TRBJ1-2
v_gene: TRBV6-4
abundance: -
d_gene: -
CDR3nt: TGTGCCGCCAGCTCGCTGGAGGCTAACTATGGCTACACCTTC
CDR3aa: CAASSLEANYGYTF

j_gene: TRBJ2-4
v_gene: TRBV19
abundance: -
d_gene: -
CDR3nt: TGTGCCAGTACCTCCCCAGGAGGCAAAAACATTCAGTACTTC
CDR3aa: CASTSPGGKNIQYF

j_gene: TRBJ2-3
v_gene: TRBV20-1
abundance: -
d_gene: -
CDR3nt: TGCAGTGCTGGAAACACAGATACGCAGTATTTT
CDR3aa: CSAGNTDTQYF

j_gene: TRBJ1-2
v_gene: TRBV29-1
abundance: -
d_gene: -
CDR3nt: TGCAGCGCCAATCAGGGGATCTATGGCTACACCTTC
CDR3aa: CSANQGIYGYTF

j_gene: TRBJ1-1
v_gene: TRBV14
abundance: -
d_gene: -
CDR3nt: TGTGCCAGCAGCCAAAACCCAAGTCATTATCAAGGGGCTTTCTTT
CDR3aa: CASSQNPSHYQGAFF

j_gene: TRBJ1-5
v_gene: TRBV18
abundance: -
d_gene: TRBD1
CDR3nt: TGTGCCAGCTCACTTTACAGGGGGCGAGACGGCAATCAGCCCCAGCATTTT
CDR3aa: CASSLYRGRDGNQPQHF

j_gene: TRBJ1-2
v_gene: TRBV7-9
abundance: -
d_gene: -
CDR3nt: TGTGCCAGCAGCCGACTTTTTAACTATGGCTACACCTTC
CDR3aa: CASSRLFNYGYTF

j_gene: TRBJ1-3
v_gene: TRBV30
abundance: -
d_gene: -
CDR3nt: TGTGCCTGGAGTGGTCAATCCCGAAACACCATATATTTT
CDR3aa: CAWSGQSRNTIYF

j_gene: TRBJ2-1
v_gene: TRBV27
abundance: once
d_gene: TRBD1
CDR3nt: TGTGCCAGCAGTCCAACAGGGGCCCCTTGGGCGGGTTCCTACAATGAGCAGTTCTTC
CDR3aa: CASSPTGAPWAGSYNEQFF

j_gene: TRBJ1-5
v_gene: TRBV19
abundance: -
d_gene: -
CDR3nt: TGTGCCAGTAGTGGGACTAAACTAGGCAATCAGCCCCAGCATTTT
CDR3aa: CASSGTKLGNQPQHF

j_gene: TRBJ1-1
v_gene: TRBV27
abundance: many
d_gene: -
CDR3nt: TGTGCCAGCAGTTTTCTCACCGGGGAAACTGAAGCTTTCTTT
CDR3aa: CASSFLTGETEAFF

j_gene: TRBJ1-5
v_gene: TRBV29-1
abundance: -
d_gene: -
CDR3nt: TGCAGCGTTGTGCCCCAGCCTAATCAGCCCCAGCATTTT
CDR3aa: CSVVPQPNQPQHF

j_gene: TRBJ2-5
v_gene: TRBV7-2
abundance: -
d_gene: -
CDR3nt: TGTGCCACGGCGCTAAAAGAGACCCAGTACTTC
CDR3aa: CATALKETQYF

j_gene: TRBJ2-5
v_gene: TRBV19
abundance: -
d_gene: -
CDR3nt: TGTGCCAGTACCTCCTTCGAAGAGACCCAGTACTTC
CDR3aa: CASTSFEETQYF

j_gene: TRBJ2-7
v_gene: TRBV7-9
abundance: -
d_gene: -
CDR3nt: TGTGCCAGCAGCTTTACGGGGGTCTTAACCTCCTACGAGCAGTACTTC
CDR3aa: CASSFTGVLTSYEQYF

j_gene: TRBJ2-7
v_gene: TRBV7-8
abundance: once
d_gene: TRBD2
CDR3nt: TGTGCCAGCACCCATCCTGGGGGGGAGGGTAACTCAGAGCAGTACTTC
CDR3aa: CASTHPGGEGNSEQYF

j_gene: TRBJ1-5
v_gene: TRBV4-1
abundance: -
d_gene: -
CDR3nt: TGCGCCAGCAGCCAAGAGGGAGGGAGTGATCAGCCCCAGCATTTT
CDR3aa: CASSQEGGSDQPQHF

j_gene: TRBJ2-6
v_gene: TRBV7-2
abundance: -
d_gene: TRBD1
CDR3nt: TGTGCCAGCAGCTTAGTCGCGACAGGGGGATCTGGGGCCAACGTCCTGACTTTC
CDR3aa: CASSLVATGGSGANVLTF

j_gene: TRBJ2-1
v_gene: TRBV7-2
abundance: -
d_gene: TRBD2
CDR3nt: TGTGCCAGCAGCTTACAGCGGGAGTTTGGTGAGCAGTTCTTC
CDR3aa: CASSLQREFGEQFF

j_gene: TRBJ1-2
v_gene: TRBV19
abundance: -
d_gene: -
CDR3nt: TGTGCCAGTAGGGGAAAACAGGAGCTTTATGGCTACACCTTC
CDR3aa: CASRGKQELYGYTF

j_gene: TRBJ1-1
v_gene: TRBV7-3
abundance: -
d_gene: -
CDR3nt: TGTGCCAGCAGCTCCGATAGGACGAACACTGAAGCTTTCTTT
CDR3aa: CASSSDRTNTEAFF

j_gene: TRBJ2-2
v_gene: TRBV4-1
abundance: -
d_gene: TRBD1
CDR3nt: TGCGCCAGCAGCACACCGGGACAGGTTCCATCCTTGAACACCGGGGAGCTGTTTTTT
CDR3aa: CASSTPGQVPSLNTGELFF

j_gene: TRBJ2-5
v_gene: TRBV7-9
abundance: -
d_gene: -
CDR3nt: TGTGCCAGCAGCTTAGACAGGTTGTTCCCCCCAGGGGAGACCCAGTACTTC
CDR3aa: CASSLDRLFPPGETQYF

j_gene: TRBJ2-3
v_gene: TRBV7-9
abundance: -
d_gene: -
CDR3nt: TGTGCCAGCAGCTTGACAGATACGCAGTATTTT
CDR3aa: CASSLTDTQYF

j_gene: TRBJ1-5
v_gene: TRBV30
abundance: -
d_gene: -
CDR3nt: TGTGCCTGGAGTGAATCAGCCCAGCATTTT
CDR3aa: CAWSESAQHF

j_gene: TRBJ1-6
v_gene: TRBV2
abundance: once
d_gene: -
CDR3nt: TGTGCCAGCAGGGGGGGACCGCGGTCTTCACCCCTCCACTTT
CDR3aa: CASRGGPRSSPLHF

j_gene: TRBJ2-5
v_gene: TRBV7-9
abundance: -
d_gene: TRBD2
CDR3nt: TGTGCCAGCAGCTTTCGAACCGGGACTATCCAAGAGACCCAGTACTTC
CDR3aa: CASSFRTGTIQETQYF

j_gene: TRBJ2-7
v_gene: TRBV7-9
abundance: once
d_gene: TRBD2
CDR3nt: TGTGCCAGCAGCTATAGCGGGAGGCCCCTACGTTCCTCCTACGAGCAGTACTTC
CDR3aa: CASSYSGRPLRSSYEQYF

j_gene: TRBJ2-5
v_gene: TRBV27
abundance: once
d_gene: -
CDR3nt: TGTGCCAGCAGTTTAGGGGGCCTCGGGTGGACCCAGTACTTC
CDR3aa: CASSLGGLGWTQYF

j_gene: TRBJ1-2
v_gene: TRBV28
abundance: -
d_gene: -
CDR3nt: TGTGCCAGCAGTTTCTCCAATAAGCCGTGGGACTACACCTTC
CDR3aa: CASSFSNKPWDYTF

j_gene: TRBJ1-2
v_gene: TRBV10-3
abundance: -
d_gene: -
CDR3nt: TGTGCCATCAGTGAGTCCACGCGGGTCGATGGCTACACCTTC
CDR3aa: CAISESTRVDGYTF

j_gene: TRBJ1-3
v_gene: TRBV6-6
abundance: -
d_gene: -
CDR3nt: TGTGCCAGCATGGAAATGGGGAGAAACACCATATATTTT
CDR3aa: CASMEMGRNTIYF

j_gene: TRBJ2-4
v_gene: TRBV5-1
abundance: -
d_gene: -
CDR3nt: TGCGCCAGCAGCTTGGCCAGGGAGGGGGACATTCAGTACTTC
CDR3aa: CASSLAREGDIQYF

j_gene: TRBJ1-5
v_gene: TRBV5-1
abundance: -
d_gene: TRBD1
CDR3nt: TGCGCCAGCAGCTTACAGGGGGCAGGTCAGCCCCAGCATTTT
CDR3aa: CASSLQGAGQPQHF

j_gene: TRBJ2-7
v_gene: TRBV5-8
abundance: -
d_gene: -
CDR3nt: TGTGCCAGCAGCTTGGGGAACCTATACTCCGAGCAGTACTTC
CDR3aa: CASSLGNLYSEQYF

j_gene: TRBJ1-3
v_gene: TRBV19
abundance: -
d_gene: -
CDR3nt: TGTGCCAGTAGGGCGGGAAACACCATATATTTT
CDR3aa: CASRAGNTIYF

j_gene: TRBJ2-7
v_gene: TRBV11-2
abundance: -
d_gene: -
CDR3nt: TGTGCCAGCAGCACCACTCTAGCTTCCAACGAGCAGTACTTC
CDR3aa: CASSTTLASNEQYF

j_gene: TRBJ1-2
v_gene: TRBV5-1
abundance: -
d_gene: TRBD1
CDR3nt: TGCGCCAGCAGCTTGGACCTCAACAGGGGCGGGTATGGCTACACCTTC
CDR3aa: CASSLDLNRGGYGYTF

j_gene: TRBJ1-2
v_gene: TRBV11-2
abundance: -
d_gene: TRBD1
CDR3nt: TGTGCCAGCAGCCTAGAAGGGACAGGGAACTATGGCTACACCTTC
CDR3aa: CASSLEGTGNYGYTF

j_gene: TRBJ2-3
v_gene: TRBV5-1
abundance: few
d_gene: TRBD2
CDR3nt: TGCGCCAGCAGCTTGAGGTCTAGCGGAGCAGATACGCAGTATTTT
CDR3aa: CASSLRSSGADTQYF

j_gene: TRBJ1-2
v_gene: TRBV6-5
abundance: -
d_gene: TRBD1
CDR3nt: TGTGCCAGCAGTAAACTGACAGGGTTAAGCGATGGCTACACCTTC
CDR3aa: CASSKLTGLSDGYTF

j_gene: TRBJ2-3
v_gene: TRBV27
abundance: -
d_gene: TRBD2
CDR3nt: TGTGCCAGCAGTTTGGGACTAGCGGATGGAGATACGCAGTATTTT
CDR3aa: CASSLGLADGDTQYF

j_gene: TRBJ1-4
v_gene: TRBV7-9
abundance: -
d_gene: -
CDR3nt: TGTGCCAGCAGTCCCACCGCGTCGGGGGGAACTCTTAAACTGTTTTTT
CDR3aa: CASSPTASGGTLKLFF

j_gene: TRBJ2-1
v_gene: TRBV6-5
abundance: -
d_gene: TRBD1
CDR3nt: TGTGCCAGCAGAACAAAGGGGGCAGCTTACAATGAGCAGTTCTTC
CDR3aa: CASRTKGAAYNEQFF

j_gene: TRBJ1-2
v_gene: TRBV4-2
abundance: once
d_gene: -
CDR3nt: TGTGCCAGCAGCCAAGGAGGGGCTATAGATGGCTACACCTTC
CDR3aa: CASSQGGAIDGYTF

j_gene: TRBJ1-1
v_gene: TRBV11-3
abundance: -
d_gene: -
CDR3nt: TGTGCCAGCAGCTACGATGGATGGGGGTCCCCTCGAAGGACTGAAGCTTTCTTT
CDR3aa: CASSYDGWGSPRRTEAFF